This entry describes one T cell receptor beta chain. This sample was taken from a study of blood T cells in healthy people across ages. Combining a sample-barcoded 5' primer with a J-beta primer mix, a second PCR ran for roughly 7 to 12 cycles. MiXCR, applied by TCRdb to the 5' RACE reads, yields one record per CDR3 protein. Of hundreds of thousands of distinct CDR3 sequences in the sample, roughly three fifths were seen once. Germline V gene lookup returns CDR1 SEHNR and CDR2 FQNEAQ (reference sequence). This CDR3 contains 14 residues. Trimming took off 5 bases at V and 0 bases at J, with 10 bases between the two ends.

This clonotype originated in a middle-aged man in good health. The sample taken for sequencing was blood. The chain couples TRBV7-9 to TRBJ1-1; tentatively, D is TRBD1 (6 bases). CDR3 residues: CASSGRDMNTEAFF. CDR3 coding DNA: TGTGCCAGCAGCGGCAGGGACATGAACACTGAAGCTTTCTTT.